This T cell receptor beta chain originates from a study of blood T cells in healthy people across ages (dated by TCRdb to the mid-2010s). About the study as a whole: In model experiments, template switching captured about one uniquely barcoded TCR beta cDNA molecule for every two T cells. Donors were grouped into four age groups: young (average approximately 16 years), middle-aged (39), aged (around 60) and long-lived (approximately 75). To track age-related changes in TCR beta repertoire diversity, the study relied on deep sequencing normalized with unique cDNA molecular identifiers. To avoid experimental bias, donors of different ages were spread randomly across the sequencing lanes. Using the same blood draw, the study looked at two additional independent replicas of 1 million unique cDNA reads for two donors, one aged 18 to 30 and the other aged 80 or older.

CDR1 and CDR2 (MDHEN, SYDVKM) derive from the germline V gene. The CDR3 starts with the cysteine, ends with the phenylalanine, and has 15 residues. The entry retains the CDR3 DNA only, 45 bases that are in frame from base 1. V is clipped by 6 bases and J by 2 bases, and the sequence between their germline boundaries is 17 bases long. Systemically healthy Caucasian individuals from Russia, around 39 in total and aged about 6 to 100 years, were included as donors. Each donor gave ten milliliters of peripheral blood, collected into EDTA-treated Vacutainer tubes. Ficoll-Paque density-gradient centrifugation was used to isolate PBMCs, with at least 6.5 million per sample. Trizol reagent was used to extract total RNA from the PBMCs, yielding at least 6 micrograms per sample. The percentages of naive CD45RAhigh/CD27high T cells were determined by flow cytometry on a PBMC aliquot from every donor. With regard to this clonotype: Its antigen is unknown. Within one base of it there is no much larger clone, and no base qualities were kept.

General study outcomes and caveats: Because the CMV infection status of the donors was unknown, age-related changes in expanded clonotypes may potentially have been confounded. Estimates of total diversity from one million sequenced T cells were regarded as lower bounds and underestimates. The percentage of naive T cells measured by flow cytometry correlated strongly with observed TCR beta diversity. Compared with the aged group, more naive CD4+ T cells, fewer expanded clones and increased TCR diversity were shown by the long-lived group, suggesting age selection. Bulk unsorted PBMC profiling prevented conclusive comparison of naive and antigen-experienced compartments. Observed TCR beta diversity per million T cells fell roughly linearly with age, and a significant reduction was already apparent by age around 40.

The library was made by 5' RACE. The instrument given in TCRdb is Illumina HiSeq 2500. A second roughly 7 to 12 cycle PCR used a sample-barcoded 5' primer and a J-beta primer mix. A template-switch 5' adaptor carrying 12 random nucleotides introduced a unique molecular identifier onto each TCR beta cDNA molecule. At least 3 million CDR3-containing paired-end reads were obtained from each sample. The Mint cDNA synthesis kit, primed by a TRBC-specific oligonucleotide, was used to synthesize first-strand cDNA from all RNA. All cDNA was treated with uracil-DNA glycosylase and then went through a first 18-cycle PCR with the universal primers M1SS and BC2_uni_R. Processing in the source paper ran as follows. For normalization, 1 million high-quality reads, each with a distinct molecular identifier, were randomly selected from each sample. Instead of being binned into consensus sequences, reads with shared molecular identifiers were discarded. CDR3 identification, clonotype clustering and error correction used MiTCR with a Q25 quality threshold and the strictest error-elimination algorithm. A nonparametric unseen species model using Euler transformation provided a lower-bound estimate of total TCR beta diversity. TCRdb trimmed public reads at Q25 via fastp, called clones via MiXCR and kept in-frame beta chains. Identical CDR3 proteins give one entry, which carries the most common genes and DNA. TCRdb's processing, not the authors', yielded these V and J calls. The sample yields 1.4 million or so distinct CDR3 sequences; around 40% were counted once. Clones ranked in the top ten supply about 4.1% of the sample.

This clonotype was obtained from a woman aged 18-29 years in good health. What was sequenced was blood. The V gene is TRBV28 and the J gene is TRBJ2-7; too little of a D gene remains to name it. The base sequence is TGTGCCAGCAGGGCCCGTCCGTTCCCCGCCTACGAGCAGTACTTC. This codes for CASRARPFPAYEQYF.